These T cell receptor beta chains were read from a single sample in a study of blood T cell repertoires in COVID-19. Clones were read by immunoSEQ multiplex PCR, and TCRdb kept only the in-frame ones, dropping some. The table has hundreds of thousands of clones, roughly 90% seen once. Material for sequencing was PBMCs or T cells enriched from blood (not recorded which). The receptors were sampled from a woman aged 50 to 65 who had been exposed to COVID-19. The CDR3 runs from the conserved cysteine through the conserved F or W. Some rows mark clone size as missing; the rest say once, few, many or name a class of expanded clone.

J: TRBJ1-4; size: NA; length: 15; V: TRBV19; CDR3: CASSPRQGVREKLFF
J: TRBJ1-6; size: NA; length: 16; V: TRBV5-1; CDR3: CASSVDQSVLGSPLHF
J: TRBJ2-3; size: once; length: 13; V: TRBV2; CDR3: CASSEPPADTQYF
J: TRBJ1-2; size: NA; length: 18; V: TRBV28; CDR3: CASTPFRGGGQFGYGYTF
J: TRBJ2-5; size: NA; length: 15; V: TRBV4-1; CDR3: CASSQLAGTLETQYF
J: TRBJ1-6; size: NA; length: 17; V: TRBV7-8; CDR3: CASSLARDSPFNSPLHF
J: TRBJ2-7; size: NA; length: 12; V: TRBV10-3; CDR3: CAISGQGYEQYF
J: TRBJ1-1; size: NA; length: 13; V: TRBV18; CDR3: CASSLQGNTEAFF
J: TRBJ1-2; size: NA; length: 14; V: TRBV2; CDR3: CARNPGGSIYGYTF
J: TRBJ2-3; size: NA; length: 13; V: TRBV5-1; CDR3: CASSQTGAHTQYF
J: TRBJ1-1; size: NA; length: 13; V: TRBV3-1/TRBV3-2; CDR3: CASSDLGGTEAFF
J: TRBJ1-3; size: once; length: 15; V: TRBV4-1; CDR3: CASSVGTGVANTIYF
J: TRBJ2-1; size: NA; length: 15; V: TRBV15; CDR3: CATSNEDRGYNEQFF
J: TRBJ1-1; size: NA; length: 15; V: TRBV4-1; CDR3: CASSQDWGGPTEAFF
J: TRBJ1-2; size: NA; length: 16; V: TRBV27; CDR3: CASSFHQGGMNYGYTF
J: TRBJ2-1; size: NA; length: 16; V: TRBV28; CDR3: CASKTHQRGVGNEQFF
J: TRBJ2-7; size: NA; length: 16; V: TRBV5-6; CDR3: CASSSLPGQGFYEQYF
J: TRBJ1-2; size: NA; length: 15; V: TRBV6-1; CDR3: CASSEDGRGNYGYTF
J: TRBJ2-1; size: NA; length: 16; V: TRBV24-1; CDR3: CATRSSTSDDYNEQFF
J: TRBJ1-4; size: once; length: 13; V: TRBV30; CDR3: CARNRDRGEKLFF
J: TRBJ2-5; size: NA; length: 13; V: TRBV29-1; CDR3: CSVEPPNQETQYF
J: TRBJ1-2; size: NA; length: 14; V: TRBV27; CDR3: CASSPGQGGYGYTF
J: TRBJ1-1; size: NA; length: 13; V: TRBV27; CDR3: CASSFQGGTEAFF
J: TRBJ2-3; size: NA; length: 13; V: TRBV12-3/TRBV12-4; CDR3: CASGPRGWNTQYF
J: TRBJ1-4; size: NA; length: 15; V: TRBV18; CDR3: CASSLAGTANEKLFF
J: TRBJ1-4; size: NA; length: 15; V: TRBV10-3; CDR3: CAISEDGTGGEKLFF
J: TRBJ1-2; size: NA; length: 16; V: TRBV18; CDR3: CASSLNRGTIDYGYTF
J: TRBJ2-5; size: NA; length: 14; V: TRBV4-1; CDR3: CASSQVEGSDVQYF
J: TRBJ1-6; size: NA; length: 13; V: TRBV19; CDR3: CASRQPVYSPLHF
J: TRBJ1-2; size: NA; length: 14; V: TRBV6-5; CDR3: CASRTGTALSGYTF
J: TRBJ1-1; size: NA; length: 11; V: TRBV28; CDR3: CASDRGLEAFF
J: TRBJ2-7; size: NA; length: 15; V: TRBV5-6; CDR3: CASSLATGLDYEQYF
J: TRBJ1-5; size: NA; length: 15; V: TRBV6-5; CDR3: CASSLHGGYNQPQHF
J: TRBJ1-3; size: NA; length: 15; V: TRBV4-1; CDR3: CASSQAVSSGNTIYF
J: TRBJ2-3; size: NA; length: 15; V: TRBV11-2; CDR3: CASSQGLAEADTQYF
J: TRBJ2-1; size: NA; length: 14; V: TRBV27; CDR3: CASSLTSRSNEQFF
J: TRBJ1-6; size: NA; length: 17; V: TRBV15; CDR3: CATSRDRLSSYNSPLHF
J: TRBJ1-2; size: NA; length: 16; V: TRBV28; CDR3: CASSTGGLPSNYGYTF
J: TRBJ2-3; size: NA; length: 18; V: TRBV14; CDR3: CASSQTISQGALTDTQYF
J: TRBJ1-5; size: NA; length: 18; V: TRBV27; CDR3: CASRAGTGLGWGNQPQHF
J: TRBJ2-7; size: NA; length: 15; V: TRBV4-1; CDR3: CASSHTTGLLYEQYF
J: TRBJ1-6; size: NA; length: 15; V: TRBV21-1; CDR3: CASSPAGHHNSPLHF